The 3 T cell receptor beta chains presented below share a single source sample, sequenced in a study of blood T cells in healthy people across ages. Sample-barcoded 5' priming and a J-beta primer mix drove a second PCR of roughly 6 to 12 cycles. A single record per CDR3 protein comes from TCRdb applying MiXCR to the 5' RACE reads. Altogether 550,000 to 650,000 distinct CDR3 sequences are present, over 25% being singletons, with the ten largest covering approximately 3.5%. These records were also assigned to another study, of T cells of mothers and their children.

Sequenced sample: blood. The receptors derive from a boy between 2 and 15 years old in good health.

This clonotype was observed a few times. The gene calls are TRBV11-1 and TRBJ2-4, with 7 positions matching TRBD1. The CDR3 consists of 20 residues. V trimming: 6 bases; J trimming: 0 bases; junction bases outside the gene matches: 20. CDR1 SGHAT and CDR2 FQDESV come from the germline V gene (reference sequence). CDR3 amino acids: CASSQQSPGQFSLAKNIQYF. DNA of the CDR3: TGTGCCAGCAGTCAGCAATCCCCGGGACAGTTTTCTCTAGCCAAAAACATTCAGTACTTC. Full variable domain (rest looked up from reference TRBV11-1 and TRBJ2-4): EAEVAQSPRYKITEKSQAVAFWCDPISGHATLYWYRQILGQGPELLVQFQDESVVDDSQLPKDRFSAERLKGVDSTLKIQPAELGDSAMYLCASSQQSPGQFSLAKNIQYFGAGTRLSVL.

The gene calls are TRBV29-1 and TRBJ2-5; 9 nucleotides agree with TRBD1. The closer fit of TRBJ2-1 to the DNA end suggests the J call may be wrong. CDR1 is SQVTM and CDR2 is ANQGSEA in the germline V gene. This CDR3 comprises 18 residues. The CDR3 bases are TGCAGCGTTTTATTAACAGGGGGCGTACTACGAGAATACAATGAGCAGTTCTTC. Translated, it gives CSVLLTGGVLREYNEQFF.

This clonotype was seen more than once but under ten times. The chain has TRBV12-3 or TRBV12-4 and TRBJ1-5; D ambiguous. The CDR3 extends over 13 amino acids. With 0 bases removed from V and 5 bases from J, the gap between germline ends came to 5 bases. CDR3 in DNA: TGTGCCAGCAGTTTAGCGCCGGATCAGCCCCAGCATTTT. It specifies CASSLAPDQPQHF.